The 5 T cell receptor beta chains below all came from one sample that was sequenced in a study of CD8 T cells in Susac syndrome. Reverse transcription of about 0.5 to 1 ug RNA was carried out with random hexamers. TCRdb analysed the immunoSEQ multiplex PCR reads with MiXCR anew, one entry per CDR3 protein. The sample shows some 200,000 distinct CDR3 sequences, roughly nine tenths of them seen only once. Material for sequencing was CD4+ T cells from PBMCs. These TCRs come from a human donor with Susac syndrome.

The rearrangement uses TRBV20-1 and TRBJ2-5, with a tentative D call TRBD1 (5 bases). The CDR3 spans 13 residues. Trimming cost V 5 bases and J 0 bases, with 10 bases left between them. Germline assignment: CDR1 DFQATT and CDR2 SNEGSKA (reference sequence). The CDR3 here is CSAPLGHQETQYF. CDR3 nucleotides: TGCAGTGCTCCCCTGGGGCACCAAGAGACCCAGTACTTC.

V and J are TRBV3-1 and TRBJ2-1; D is uncertain. Germline assignment: CDR1 LGHDT and CDR2 YNNKEL (reference sequence). This CDR3 is 13 amino acids long. The germline V and J ends were trimmed by 1 base and 8 bases, with 9 bases remaining between them. The chain's CDR3 is CASSQGGRDEQFF. The CDR3 nucleotides are TGTGCCAGCAGCCAAGGGGGTAGAGATGAGCAGTTCTTC.

The CDR3 loop reads CASSYSGVQTNEQFF. The CDR3, as DNA: TGTGCCAGCAGTTACTCGGGAGTACAGACCAATGAGCAGTTCTTC. The V and J genes are TRBV6-2 or TRBV6-3 and TRBJ2-1; a possible D gene is TRBD2 (5 bases). Trimming removed 0 bases from V and 6 bases from J, with 12 bases in between. The length of the CDR3 is 15 residues. The germline gives CDR1 MNHEY, CDR2 SVGEGT.

V usage is TRBV7-8 and J usage is TRBJ2-1, with 11 nucleotides matching TRBD2. The trim removed 4 bases at V and 9 bases at J, leaving 5 bases unmatched. Looked up from germline, CDR1 is SGHVS and CDR2 is FQNEAQ. CDR3 length: 14 residues. The CDR3 loop is CASSSTSGITEQFF. CDR3 nucleotide sequence: TGTGCCAGCAGCTCGACTAGCGGGATCACTGAGCAGTTCTTC.

The rearrangement uses TRBV7-2 and TRBJ1-5; D is undetermined. CDR3 length equals 12 residues. V lost 6 bases and J lost 1, with 4 bases in between. CDR1 and CDR2 (germline): SGHTA, FQGNSA. CDR3 loop: CASRISNQPQHF. DNA for the CDR3: TGTGCCAGCAGAATAAGCAATCAGCCCCAGCATTTT.